This T cell receptor (beta chain) was sequenced in a study of post-analysis software for immune sequencing data. Study findings and constraints: Elevated frequency relative to controls characterized four or five TRBV segments in patients, TRBV5-6, TRBV5-1 and TRBV20-1 among them.

Unique-molecular-identifier-tagged TCR beta cDNA libraries were used. TCRdb analysed the PCR reads with MiXCR anew, one entry per CDR3 protein. Of fewer than 850,000 distinct CDR3 sequences listed, 25% to 30% were seen once; the top ten hold approximately 0.55%. CDR3 length: 14 amino acids. The V gene's germline CDR1 is ENHRY and CDR2 SYGVKD. About this clonotype itself: Its antigen is not known. One end of the junction does not line up with germline, which may come from a read error.

Input material: blood. The chain is built from TRBV10-3 and TRBJ1-2, with D perhaps matching TRBD1 (5 bases). The receptor was isolated from a girl under 18 with multiple sclerosis. The CDR3 region is CVISAPGDNYGYTF. The DNA for the CDR3 is TGTGTCATCAGCGCCCCCGGGGACAACTATGGCTACACCTTC.